This entry describes one TCR beta chain. Its specificity is not known. Trimming stripped 3 bases from V and 0 bases from J, with 6 bases between. Germline V lookup: CDR1 SQVTM, CDR2 ANQGSEA. This CDR3 comprises 12 residues. The sample originates from a study of OX40 agonist ivuxolimab in advanced cancers. Study as a whole: Participants averaged roughly 57 years of age (range roughly 23 to 90) and were roughly 83% male. Study-wide findings and caveats: The antigen specificity of the peripheral T cells (those that were expanded) was not determined.

Profiling relied on immunoSEQ multiplex PCR, and the TCRdb table lists in-frame clones only, not all of them. Among approximately 15,000 clones listed, around nine tenths were seen once. This chain uses TRBV29-1 with TRBJ2-7; no clear D gene. The clonotype was recovered from an adult with an advanced solid tumor such as melanoma, head and neck, liver or kidney cancer. Material: CD4+ or CD8+ T cells sorted from blood, obtained in a trial of the OX40 agonist ivuxolimab. CDR3 sequence (DNA): TGCAGCGTTGACACTGACTCCTACGAGCAGTACTTC. Amino acid sequence: CSVDTDSYEQYF.